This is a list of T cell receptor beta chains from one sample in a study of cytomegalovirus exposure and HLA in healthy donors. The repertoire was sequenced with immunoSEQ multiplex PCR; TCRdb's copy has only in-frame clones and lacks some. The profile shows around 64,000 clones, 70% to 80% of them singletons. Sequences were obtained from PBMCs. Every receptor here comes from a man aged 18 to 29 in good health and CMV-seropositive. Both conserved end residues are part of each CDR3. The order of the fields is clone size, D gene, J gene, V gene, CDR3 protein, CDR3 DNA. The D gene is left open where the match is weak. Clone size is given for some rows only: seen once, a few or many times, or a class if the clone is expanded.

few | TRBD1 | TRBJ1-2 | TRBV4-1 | CASSLDRVRGYTF | TGCGCCAGCAGCTTGGACAGGGTGCGGGGCTACACCTTC
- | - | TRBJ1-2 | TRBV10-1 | CASSTGRNYGYTF | TGCGCCAGCAGTACAGGGAGAAACTATGGCTACACCTTC
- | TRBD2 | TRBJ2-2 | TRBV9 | CASSEGRGLAGANTGELFF | TGTGCCAGCAGCGAGGGACGCGGACTAGCGGGGGCCAACACCGGGGAGCTGTTTTTT
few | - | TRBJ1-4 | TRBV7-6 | CASSLLGTNEKLFF | TGTGCCAGCAGCTTACTTGGCACTAATGAAAAACTGTTTTTT
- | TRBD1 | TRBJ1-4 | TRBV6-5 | CASRTGEEKLFF | TGTGCCAGCAGAACAGGGGAGGAAAAACTGTTTTTT
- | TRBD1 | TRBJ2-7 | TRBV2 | CASSEGVGTGSYEQYF | TGTGCCAGCAGTGAAGGGGTAGGGACAGGCTCCTACGAGCAGTACTTC
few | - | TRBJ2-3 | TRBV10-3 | CAISDYGTSTDTQYF | TGTGCCATCAGTGATTACGGTACTAGCACAGATACGCAGTATTTT
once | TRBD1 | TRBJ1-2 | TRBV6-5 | CASSYTVTGGYGYTF | TGTGCCAGCAGTTACACTGTCACAGGGGGCTATGGCTACACCTTC
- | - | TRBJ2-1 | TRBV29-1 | CSVGLLLGNEQFF | TGCAGCGTCGGACTACTCCTGGGTAATGAGCAGTTCTTC
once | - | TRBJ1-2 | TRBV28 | CASTPGGGVYGYTF | TGTGCCAGCACCCCCGGAGGGGGGGTCTATGGCTACACCTTC
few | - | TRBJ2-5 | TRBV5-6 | CASSPFLQTQYF | TGTGCCAGCAGTCCGTTCCTCCAGACCCAGTACTTC
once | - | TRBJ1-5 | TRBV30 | CAWSVRVNQPQHF | TGTGCCTGGAGTGTTCGGGTAAATCAGCCCCAGCATTTT
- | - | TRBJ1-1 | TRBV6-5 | CASKIAGAVNTEAFF | TGTGCCAGCAAAATCGCCGGAGCGGTGAACACTGAAGCTTTCTTT
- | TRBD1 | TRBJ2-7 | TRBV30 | CAWSTTGVEQYF | TGTGCCTGGAGTACGACAGGGGTCGAGCAGTACTTC